The text below deals with one TCR beta chain. Its antigen is currently not known. Base qualities are not recorded, but no much larger clone differs from it by a single base. The source of the sample is a study of cytomegalovirus exposure and HLA in healthy donors (dated by TCRdb to 2016 to 2017). Some background on the complete study: An earlier analysis of approximately 600 of the donors reported about 290 Gb of sequence data and around 120 million unique TCR beta sequences from around 200 million T cells. Typing coverage varied by locus: about 629-630 donors for A, B, C, DRB1 and DQB1; 500 to 550 for DQA1; some 610 for DPA1; more than 450 for DPB1. HLA typing covered class I and class II loci at four-digit resolution. To decide whether each TCR beta V gene segment behaved as functional or pseudogenic, an earlier analysis of some 600 of the donors relied on high-throughput TCR beta sequencing. The study aimed to test whether signatures of past pathogen exposure could be identified by cataloging public T cell receptors. Among the 398 genotyped donors, around 79% belonged to the genetic ancestry cluster associated with self-reported Caucasian donors. An early release that covered 500 to 800 HLA-typed donors contained around 300 gigabases of sequencing data and 65 million to 100 million unique TCR sequences. A later analysis re-examined previously published TCR beta repertoires from several hundred donors and added high-resolution HLA genotyping to investigate patterns of TCR occurrence. High-throughput TCR immunosequencing, statistical association of individual TCRs with disease status, and machine learning were combined to predict cytomegalovirus infection status. A separate validation cohort of roughly 130 different subjects was used in addition to the roughly 670-subject first cohort. Because of strong linkage in the cohort, four to six DR-DQ haplotypes were treated as single units for association and clustering. The study used immunosequencing to profile the T cell repertoires of approximately 630 subjects and linked those repertoires to cytomegalovirus serostatus. Among over 350 genotyped donors of the cohort, an average of about 240,000 unique TCR beta nucleotide sequences were sequenced per donor, around 18% of them non-productive. Every repertoire in the discovery cohort had been generated on one and the same sequencing platform. A later genetic analysis took genome-wide SNP genotypes for 398 of the 666 donors and used that subset as a discovery cohort. Donor age, sex, ethnicity and CMV serostatus were compiled alongside the repertoire data. Rather than drawing on any new phenotypic data, the later analysis identified candidate immune exposures from TCR beta sequences and the way those sequences occurred across donors. The study at large found these results: Linkage disequilibrium might explain the correlated functional status among segregating V segments, but an unknown experimental factor could not be excluded. A later analysis found that HLA-associated TCR beta chains were more clonally expanded and had lower generation probabilities than equally common non-associated chains. A total of 164 TCR beta chains were listed by the study as associated with cytomegalovirus. The classifier was reported to diagnose cytomegalovirus status with high specificity and sensitivity in both the original cohort and the validation cohort. Some IMGT-functional V segments, including TRBV6-2 and TRBV6-3, could not be distinguished by the 87-base-pair reads and were therefore excluded. In a later analysis, some 18,000 TCR beta sequences were associated with specific HLA alleles at a false discovery rate of 0.05. It was suggested by the authors that the approach could potentially be generalized to other disease states and immunological phenotypes. According to a later analysis, most CMV-associated TCR beta chains appeared to be HLA-restricted, and the HLA associations seemed to be driven largely by CMV exposure. A further reported finding was that TCR beta sequences accurately predicted the HLA-A and HLA-B alleles for most subjects in the first cohort. The presence/absence analyses assumed that sequencing depth was roughly uniform across donors, and that assumption may not be true. Because counts were too low, seventeen rarely observed V segments, including chromosome 9 orphons, were left out of the earlier analysis of roughly 600 of the donors. A later genetic analysis associated a missense DCLRE1C variant with V-gene and J-gene trimming of TCR beta chains, and an independent cohort replicated the association. In a later genetic analysis, fewer N-insertions in productive TCRs were reported among donors in an Asian-associated ancestry cluster than the roughly 700-donor mean. The only immune exposure information available for the cohort was CMV serostatus. Because HLA typing was missing for some donors at each locus, association tests included only the typed subset. Three of the identified cytomegalovirus-associated TCR beta chains were confirmed in vitro to be specific for cytomegalovirus antigens. The sequencing pipeline was judged likely to have produced a cluster of highly shared sequence variants as a technical artifact. In this cohort, only TCR beta chains were sequenced, and detectable features were limited by the absence of alpha or paired-chain data. While some public TCRs were present in many individuals, most TCR sequences turned up only very rarely across donors. In a later analysis, TCR association rates were found to vary across HLA loci, with the most associated TCRs seen for DRB1 alleles and the fewest for HLA-C alleles. When HLA alleles, especially DR and DQ, strongly co-occurred, TCR associations were difficult to assign to individual alleles. According to a later analysis, parvovirus B19, influenza, CMV and Epstein-Barr virus appeared linked to several top co-occurrence clusters. An earlier analysis of around 500 of the donors showed that most TCR beta V segments appeared in productive rearrangements either about 87% or about 30% of the time, which broadly matched IMGT annotations.

The cohort consisted of 600 or so healthy bone marrow donors. At the time of sampling, every cohort member was nominally healthy, though immune exposures that went unrecorded were likely present. The donor tested CMV seropositive and was one of the 289 seropositive cohort members. A peripheral blood sample was collected from each donor, and TCR beta sequencing was performed on peripheral blood mononuclear cells. The Qiagen DNeasy Blood Extraction Kit was used to extract genomic DNA from the blood cell samples. CDR1 and CDR2, looked up from the germline V gene, are WSHSY and SAAADI. V is trimmed back by 10 bases and J by 2 bases, and the junction contains 5 bases that no gene match accounts for. From its cysteine to its phenylalanine, the CDR3 spans 13 amino acids. Only the CDR3 portion is preserved as DNA: 39 bases, with reading frame beginning at the first base. To prepare the library, the immunoSEQ multiplex PCR assay was applied. For the multiplex PCR, a mixture combining 60 forward primers for TCR Vbeta segments and 13 reverse primers for TCR Jbeta segments was used. The CDR3 region of rearranged TCR beta genes was amplified from genomic DNA with a multiplex PCR assay. On the Illumina HiSeq System, the amplified TCR beta libraries were sequenced as 87-base-pair reads. The paper's data handling went like this. Across the 640 or so repertoires, a later analysis counted approximately 83 million unique TCR beta chains, roughly 11 million of which were shared by at least two donors. Raw reads were error-corrected and collapsed into unique sequences with a nearest-neighbor algorithm that merged closely related sequences to remove PCR and sequencing errors. V, D and J gene segments were assigned by aligning CDR3 sequences to IMGT reference sequences. Each retained sequence needed at least a six-nucleotide match to both a V gene segment and a J gene segment. A rearrangement counted as productive if the CDR3 had no stop codons and remained in frame with V and J, and every other rearrangement counted as non-productive. CDR3 was defined by IMGT convention, running from the second conserved V-encoded cysteine to the conserved J-encoded phenylalanine. Sequences without an unambiguous match to a single V gene segment were excluded from the earlier analysis of almost 600 of the donors. An earlier analysis of under 750 of the donors called V segments functional above 56.7% productive rearrangements and segregating when the between-donor standard deviation exceeded 5%. A statistical classification framework was built to diagnose cytomegalovirus status from the catalog of TCR beta chain sequences. V and J gene assignment, in a later analysis, came from comparing TCR nucleotide sequences with IMGT/GENE-DB human TR gene sequences. In a later analysis, CDR3 sequences and most-parsimonious VDJ recombination scenarios were assigned using the TCRdist pipeline. In a later analysis, every TCR beta chain was defined by the combination of its CDR3 amino acid sequence and its V-gene family, and reads without a unique V-gene family were dropped. A later analysis removed roughly 590 highly shared, low-generation-probability nucleotide sequences to deal with suspected cross-contamination and a sequencing artifact. In a later analysis, a clonal expansion index was calculated for each public chain from normalized within-repertoire ranks of inferred template counts. Generation probabilities in a later analysis came from a VDJ recombination model fitted to out-of-frame rearrangements, and those results were checked against IGoR. Hypergeometric tests were used in a later analysis to score TCR-TCR, TCR-HLA and TCR-CMV co-occurrence, with a repertoire-size bias correction applied to the TCR pairs. In a later analysis, false discovery rates were estimated by permuting HLA or CMV assignments 20 times. A later analysis grouped co-occurring TCRs with DBSCAN, adding TCRdist sequence similarity when clustering within HLA-allele-positive subsets. Repertoires with fewer than 30,000 or more than 120,000 public chains, plus five repertoires with anomalous nucleotide sharing, were excluded from co-occurrence clustering. Not all clones reach the TCRdb copy of this immuneACCESS table, which keeps in-frame sequences only. Checked studies attribute under half of the gap to unresolved V genes and leave the rest unexplained. That table furnishes V, J and clone size, whereas the DNA furnished D and trimming. The sample contains tens of thousands of clones, 55% to 70% of them found a single time. The ten largest clonotypes hold 14% to 15% of the sample.

Rearrangement joined TRBV10-2 to TRBJ1-2, with 9 middle bases fitting TRBD1. The receptor comes from a woman in her 40s in good health and CMV-seropositive. The sample was PBMCs. The CDR3: CATGQGTNYGYTF. The DNA reads TGCGCCACCGGACAGGGGACCAACTATGGCTACACCTTC.